These T cell receptor beta chains were read from a single sample in a study of blood T cells in healthy people across ages. TCRdb re-called the 5' RACE reads through MiXCR, storing one row per CDR3 protein. The sample gives hundreds of thousands of distinct CDR3 sequences, roughly 50% of which show up once; about 26% is in the top ten. Sample: blood. Receptors originate from a man in his forties in good health. Both conserved end residues are part of each CDR3. Each record gives: D gene, clone size, J gene, V gene, CDR3 DNA, CDR3 protein. D genes are given only for firm matches. Some rows have no size entry. The others give once, few or many, or a class for an expanded clone.

>NA|NA|TRBJ1-2|TRBV30
TGTGCCTGGAGGGCCCCCCCGGGGGGCTACACCTTC
CAWRAPPGGYTF
>NA|NA|TRBJ2-6|TRBV28
TGTGCCAGCAGTTTGTCCCACTCTGGGGCCAACGTCCTGACTTTC
CASSLSHSGANVLTF
>NA|few|TRBJ2-7|TRBV6-5
TGTGCCAGCAGCCCAGGCAGCCCCTACGAGCAGTACTTC
CASSPGSPYEQYF
>NA|NA|TRBJ2-1|TRBV20-1
TGCAGTGCTTTGGGGGACCTGACAGAATTTTACAATGAGCAGTTCTTC
CSALGDLTEFYNEQFF
>TRBD1|NA|TRBJ1-5|TRBV5-1
TGCGCCAGCAGCTTGGGGACAGGTGCTTATAGCAATCAGCCCCAGCATTTT
CASSLGTGAYSNQPQHF
>TRBD2|few|TRBJ2-5|TRBV6-5
TGTGCCAGCAGGCGGACTAGCGGGGTCCAAGAGACCCAGTACTTC
CASRRTSGVQETQYF
>TRBD1|NA|TRBJ2-5|TRBV15
TGTGCCACCAGCATACCCGGGACAGGGGAAGAGACCCAGTACTTC
CATSIPGTGEETQYF
>NA|NA|TRBJ2-3|TRBV6-1
TGTGCCAGCAGTGAAACCCGGAGGACATATACGCAGTATTTT
CASSETRRTYTQYF
>TRBD2|few|TRBJ2-3|TRBV4-1
TGCGCCAGCAGCCAAGATGGGGGTGCAGGGAGGGCGGATACGCAGTATTTT
CASSQDGGAGRADTQYF
>NA|NA|TRBJ2-5|TRBV12-3/TRBV12-4
TGTGCCAGCGAAAAGGTGGGGCAAGAGACCCAGTACTTC
CASEKVGQETQYF
>TRBD2|NA|TRBJ2-5|TRBV5-1
TGCGCCAGCAGCCCCACTAGCGGGGCATTCCAAGAGACCCAGTACTTC
CASSPTSGAFQETQYF
>TRBD1|NA|TRBJ1-2|TRBV29-1
TGCAGCGATGACGGACAGGCCTATGGCTACACCTTC
CSDDGQAYGYTF
>TRBD1|NA|TRBJ1-2|TRBV10-3
TGTGCCATCAGGGGACAGGGTTTAGGCTACACCTTC
CAIRGQGLGYTF
>NA|few|TRBJ2-1|TRBV29-1
TGCAGCGTTGTTGGGGCTGAGCAGTTCTTC
CSVVGAEQFF
>TRBD2|NA|TRBJ2-3|TRBV7-2
TGTGCCAGCCGTGCGGGAGGGCCGCATACGCAGTATTTT
CASRAGGPHTQYF
>NA|NA|TRBJ2-1|TRBV20-1
TGCAGTGCTAGAGATATCGACAGCTACAATGAGCAGTTCTTC
CSARDIDSYNEQFF
>NA|few|TRBJ1-6|TRBV7-2
TGTGCCAGCAGCTTAGACGGCAGGCTCTATTCACCCCTCCACTTT
CASSLDGRLYSPLHF
>TRBD1|few|TRBJ2-7|TRBV6-2/TRBV6-3
TGTGCCAGCAACCTCCTCCGGGACAGTCCATCCTACGAGCAGTACTTC
CASNLLRDSPSYEQYF
>TRBD1|NA|TRBJ1-6|TRBV20-1
TGCAGTGCTAACCCCGGGACAGGGTTTAATTCACCCCTCCACTTT
CSANPGTGFNSPLHF
>NA|few|TRBJ2-3|TRBV12-3/TRBV12-4
TGTGCCAGCAGTTTCGTTCGGGCAGATACGCAGTATTTT
CASSFVRADTQYF
>TRBD1|NA|TRBJ2-7|TRBV2
TGTGCCAGCAGTCATAGGGGACAGGGGGCTTCCTACGAGCAGTACTTC
CASSHRGQGASYEQYF
>NA|NA|TRBJ1-1|TRBV28
TGTGCCAGCAGTTACCTCGATGGTGAAGCTTTCTTT
CASSYLDGEAFF
>TRBD1|NA|TRBJ1-2|TRBV4-3
TGCGCCAGCAGCCAAGGGGGACAGGGGGCTCTCGATGGCTACACCTTC
CASSQGGQGALDGYTF
>TRBD2|NA|TRBJ2-1|TRBV20-1
TGCAGTGCTCGTCTCCGGCGGGGGGGGTTCGGGCAGTTCTTC
CSARLRRGGFGQFF
>NA|NA|TRBJ2-7|TRBV29-1
TGCAGCGTCAGCGCGGATTCCTACGAGCAGTACTTC
CSVSADSYEQYF
>NA|NA|TRBJ1-5|TRBV5-6
TGTGCCAGCAGCTTGGGACAGGTTAGCAATCAGCCCCAGCATTTT
CASSLGQVSNQPQHF
>TRBD2|NA|TRBJ2-1|TRBV20-1
TGCAGTGCTAGAGAAGAGCTAGCGGGAGTAGCACGATACAATGAGCAGTTCTTC
CSAREELAGVARYNEQFF
>NA|NA|TRBJ1-2|TRBV20-1
TGCAGTGCCACGACAGATTGCGGCTACACCTTC
CSATTDCGYTF
>NA|few|TRBJ2-5|TRBV12-3/TRBV12-4
TGTGCCAGCAGTTTGTGGCGGGCGAGGCAGTACTTC
CASSLWRARQYF
>TRBD1|few|TRBJ2-4|TRBV12-3/TRBV12-4
TGTGCCAGCAGTTTAGCCGGACAGGGGACTACAGGAAACATTCAGTACTTC
CASSLAGQGTTGNIQYF
>TRBD2|NA|TRBJ2-3|TRBV15
TGTGCCACCAGCAGAATGGAGGGGACTAGTCAGGCGCAGTATTTT
CATSRMEGTSQAQYF
>NA|once|TRBJ1-6|TRBV20-1
TGCAGTGCTAGAGAGTTCGGGGCAGGAAGGAGTTCACCCCTCCACTTT
CSAREFGAGRSSPLHF
>TRBD1|many|TRBJ2-5|TRBV20-1
TGCAGTGCTCCCGGGACAGGGGGAGTGACCCAGTACTTC
CSAPGTGGVTQYF
>TRBD1|NA|TRBJ1-4|TRBV27
TGTGCCAGCAGGGACAGGGGGTTAGGAAAAGGTCTGTTTTTT
CASRDRGLGKGLFF
>NA|NA|TRBJ2-1|TRBV7-9
TGTGCCAGCAGCTTACTTCGAAGCGGAGCACTCAATGAGCAGTTCTTC
CASSLLRSGALNEQFF
>NA|NA|TRBJ2-5|TRBV20-1
TGCAGTGCCAGGGCTAGGGGACCCCAAGAGACCCAGTACTTC
CSARARGPQETQYF
>NA|NA|TRBJ2-2|TRBV12-5
TGTGCTAGTGGTTTGACGTCTAACACCGGGGAGCTGTTTTTT
CASGLTSNTGELFF
>NA|NA|TRBJ2-3|TRBV24-1
TGTGCCACCACTATCGGACTCAGAACAGATACGCAGTATTTT
CATTIGLRTDTQYF
>TRBD1|NA|TRBJ2-1|TRBV5-1
TGCGCCAGCAGCTTCTGGACAGGGTTGAATGAGCAGTTCTTC
CASSFWTGLNEQFF
>NA|NA|TRBJ2-5|TRBV12-3/TRBV12-4
TGTGCCAGCAGCTTTTACAGGGAGGAGACCCAGTACTTC
CASSFYREETQYF
>NA|few|TRBJ2-2|TRBV29-1
TGCAGCGTTATAGGAACGGACGCGAACACCGGGGAGCTGTTTTTT
CSVIGTDANTGELFF
>NA|NA|TRBJ2-5|TRBV20-1
TGCAGTGCTAGAGTCGATGGTAGGGCGTGGGGAGAGACCCAGTACTTC
CSARVDGRAWGETQYF
>NA|NA|TRBJ2-7|TRBV20-1
TGCAGTGCTAGGAGTACAGTAGAAGGGGTGTACGAGCAGTACTTC
CSARSTVEGVYEQYF
>NA|NA|TRBJ2-3|TRBV24-1
TGTGCCACCAGTGATTCGAGGCGAACCAGCACAGATACGCAGTATTTT
CATSDSRRTSTDTQYF
>NA|NA|TRBJ1-1|TRBV6-5
TGTGCCAGCAGTTACATTGGCGGTGAAGCTTTCTTT
CASSYIGGEAFF
>NA|NA|TRBJ2-1|TRBV12-3/TRBV12-4
TGTGCCAGCAGTAGTAGGGTCTTGCAGTTCTTC
CASSSRVLQFF
>NA|NA|TRBJ2-3|TRBV3-1
TGTGCCAGCAGCCAAGATGTAGCCCGCACAGATACGCAGTATTTT
CASSQDVARTDTQYF
>TRBD2|once|TRBJ2-7|TRBV28
TGTGCCAGCAGTACTAGCGGGGGCTCCTACGAGCAGTACTTC
CASSTSGGSYEQYF
>TRBD2|NA|TRBJ2-3|TRBV9
TGTGCCAGCAGCGGCCTAGCGGGGGTTACGCAGTATTTT
CASSGLAGVTQYF
>TRBD1|NA|TRBJ2-7|TRBV28
TGTGCCAGCAGTTTATGGACAGGGGGCCTCGCCGAGCAGTACTTC
CASSLWTGGLAEQYF
>NA|NA|TRBJ2-1|TRBV5-1
TGCGCCAGCAGCCAAGGAATCTACAATGAGCAGTTCTTC
CASSQGIYNEQFF